The sample holds many counts of the clone carrying this T cell receptor (beta chain). What it binds is unknown. The data stem from a study of T cells in Graves' hyperthyroidism and ophthalmopathy. The germline CDR1 and CDR2 sequences are SNHLY and FYNNEI. The V and J ends lost 6 bases and 8 bases, in that order; junction bases with no gene match: 9. The CDR3 loop spans 14 amino acids. Amplification of TCR beta CDR3 regions was performed using RNA transcripts as template. TCR CDR3 regions were first amplified by RT-PCR with HTBI primers. TCRdb called the multiplex PCR reads again in MiXCR, with one record for every CDR3 protein. The sample includes about 840,000 distinct CDR3 sequences, 38% of them seen just once. Findings and caveats of the study: A 13 V-J signature model discriminated ophthalmopathy versus stable hyperthyroidism. Most thyroid clonotypes expanded above 0.001 were also detected in blood.

Input material: blood. The sequence was collected from a man aged 18 to 35 with Graves' hyperthyroidism. This chain uses TRBV2 with TRBJ1-4, with 7 bases aligning to TRBD1. In nucleotides, the CDR3 is TGTGCCAGCAGCCTTACAGGGGTGGAAGAAAAACTGTTTTTT. Translation: CASSLTGVEEKLFF.